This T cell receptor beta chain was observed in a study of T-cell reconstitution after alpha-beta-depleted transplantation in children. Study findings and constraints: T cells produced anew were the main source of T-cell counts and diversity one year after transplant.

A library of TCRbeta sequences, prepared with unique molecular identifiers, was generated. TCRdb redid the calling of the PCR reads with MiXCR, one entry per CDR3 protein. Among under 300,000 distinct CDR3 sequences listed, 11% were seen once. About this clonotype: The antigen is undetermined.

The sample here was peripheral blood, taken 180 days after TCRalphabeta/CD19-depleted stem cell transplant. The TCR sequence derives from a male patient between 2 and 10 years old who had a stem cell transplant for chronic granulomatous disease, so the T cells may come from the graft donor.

The DNA of the CDR3 is TGTGCCAGCAGTTTTTATACCGGGACAGGGGGCGTTGGAAACACCATATATTTT. Translation gives CASSFYTGTGGVGNTIYF. The gene calls are TRBV12-3 or TRBV12-4 and TRBJ1-3; 12 bases align to TRBD1. This CDR3 spans 18 amino acids. V lost 3 bases and J lost 3; bases outside the gene matches: 9.